This T cell receptor (beta chain) was found in a study of blood T cell repertoires in COVID-19. Study in general: COVID-19 samples from acute and convalescent phases originated in the United States, Italy and Spain. Sources were T cells, B-cell-depleted T cells, or PBMCs; the material itself was cDNA or gDNA.

In the study's own analysis: Estimates of nucleated cell counts were drawn from the amplification of reference gene primers. Profiling relied on immunoSEQ multiplex PCR, and the TCRdb table lists in-frame clones only, not all of them. V, J and clone size reflect that table, while D and trimming were determined from the DNA. The repertoire has about 120,000 clones, 80% to 90% of them found once; the top ten carry under 35%. The receptor was isolated from a man between 70 and 80 years old with active or convalescent COVID-19. The sequencing input was peripheral blood.

In DNA, the CDR3 is TGCGCCAGCAGCACCCCCCCGGGGGGGGCAGGCTCCTACGAGCAGTACTTC. Translating it yields CASSTPPGGAGSYEQYF. J is TRBJ2-7 and V is TRBV5-1, with TRBD2 identical over 8 bases. This CDR3 region has 17 residues. CDR1 is SGHRS and CDR2 is YFSETQ in the germline V gene. V trimming: 4 bases; J trimming: 0 bases; junction bases outside the gene matches: 12. Together with reference TRBV5-1 and TRBJ2-7, the CDR3 gives the full variable domain: KAGVTQTPRYLIKTRGQQVTLSCSPISGHRSVSWYQQTPGQGLQFLFEYFSETQRNKGNFPGRFSGRQFSNSRSEMNVSTLELGDSALYLCASSTPPGGAGSYEQYFGPGTRLTVT.